The entry below describes one T cell receptor (beta chain). Its antigen is not known. The data were obtained in a study of T cell responses to AZD1222 COVID-19 vaccine. V lost 5 bases, J lost 3 bases, and 14 bases stayed unmatched. CDR1 is SQVTM, CDR2 ANQGSEA, per germline. This CDR3 is 16 amino acids long. Study-wide findings and caveats: Donor demographics were predominantly white British with a female majority; clonal diversity may be underestimated.

Produced via immunoSEQ multiplex PCR; TCRdb's table is partial and in-frame only. Of approximately 120,000 clones in the sample, more than 80% are singletons; the top ten hold 4.2%. This TCR came from an adult in good health. Source: peripheral blood, taken on day 0 of AZD1222 vaccination. V usage is TRBV29-1 and J usage is TRBJ2-7; 9 bases line up with TRBD2. The CDR3 loop is CSVQASSGRGVYEQYF. In DNA form, the CDR3 reads TGCAGCGTTCAAGCGAGTAGCGGGAGAGGGGTCTACGAGCAGTACTTC.